The 23 T cell receptor beta chains below were found in one sample sequenced in a study of tumor-infiltrating lymphocytes in primary liver carcinoma. From roughly 0.55 ug of total RNA, TCR beta-specific cDNA was reverse-transcribed using a constant-region primer. Libraries covering TCR beta were generated through three nested multiplex PCR rounds (using a slightly modified ARM-PCR). Investigators reported that the first two PCR rounds, at 9 to 11 cycles each, used TRBV1-TRBV30 forward primers with a C-beta reverse primer. MiXCR, applied by TCRdb to the multiplex PCR reads, yields one record per CDR3 protein. The sample yields about 300,000 distinct CDR3 sequences, approximately 60% seen once. They got blood RNA out of unsorted whole blood and also pulled out germline DNA. The sample consisted of peripheral blood. The source of these receptors is a man aged 35 to 55 with primary liver carcinoma and hepatitis B virus infection.

Of note for this clonotype: Being one base from a much bigger clone, this may be a read error. The chain has TRBV5-6 and TRBJ2-7; D remains unclear. Germline lookup yields CDR1 SGHDT and CDR2 YYEEEE. This CDR3 has 14 amino acids. CDR3 residues: CANSLMASSYEQYF. CDR3 nucleotide sequence: TGTGCCAACAGCTTGATGGCTAGTTCCTACGAGCAGTACTTC. The complete variable domain, with remaining parts taken from reference TRBV5-6 and TRBJ2-7, reads DAGVTQSPTHLIKTRGQQVTLRCSPKSGHDTVSWYQQALGQGPQFIFQYYEEEERQRGNFPDRFSGHQFPNYSSELNVNALLLGDSALYLCANSLMASSYEQYFGPGTRLTVT.

Ten or more counts support this clonotype. J is TRBJ2-3 and V is TRBV12-3 or TRBV12-4; either TRBD1 or TRBD2 may supply D (5 bases each). Trimming left V 6 bases short and J 6 bases short, with 10 bases between. The CDR3 is made up of 12 amino acids. The CDR3 loop reads CASSRASDTQYF. The CDR3 coding sequence is TGTGCCAGCAGCAGGGCTAGCGATACGCAGTATTTT.

The chain carries TRBV5-1 and TRBJ2-7; 9 bases are a match to TRBD2. This CDR3 spans 17 amino acids. Germline V gene data show CDR1 as SGHRS and CDR2 as YFSETQ. V lost 5 bases, J lost 0 bases, and 12 bases stayed unmatched. DNA of the CDR3: TGCGCCAGCAGACGCGCGGCTAGCGGGACCGACTCCTACGAGCAGTACTTC. It yields the protein CASRRAASGTDSYEQYF.

As to this clonotype: Being one base from a much bigger clone, this may be a read error. The chain links TRBV10-3 to TRBJ2-7; D possibly uses TRBD1 or TRBD2 (5 bases each). CDR1 and CDR2 (germline): ENHRY, SYGVKD. There are 15 residues in the CDR3. V gave up 9 bases and J gave up 7 bases, with 25 bases separating them. Written as DNA, the CDR3 is TGTGCCATACGAACCCGCTCCGGGGCGGACAATGAGCAGTACTTC. Translated: CAIRTRSGADNEQYF.

Concerning this clonotype itself: At one boundary the junction diverges from the germline segment, which might be a read error. This chain joins TRBV5-1 and TRBJ2-2, with TRBD1 identical over 9 bases. This CDR3 is 15 amino acids long. Germline V CDR1 and CDR2: SGHRS, YFSETQ. CDR3 nucleotide sequence: TGCGCCACCAGCACAGGGGGCAGTAGGACCGGGGAGCTGTTTTTT. This encodes CATSTGGSRTGELFF.

The genes are TRBV6-2 or TRBV6-3 and TRBJ2-7; TRBD2 aligns across 7 bases. The CDR3 length is 17 residues. Trimming removed 0 bases from V and 2 bases from J; junction bases left unmatched: 10. Per the germline V gene, CDR1 is MNHEY and CDR2 is SVGEGT. This CDR3 reads CASSYSYLAVPTYEQYF. CDR3 sequence (DNA): TGTGCCAGCAGTTACTCGTACCTAGCGGTACCAACCTACGAGCAGTACTTC.

The rearrangement uses TRBV19 and TRBJ2-1, with TRBD2 identical over 7 bases. The trim removed 10 bases at V and 6 bases at J, leaving 18 bases unmatched. The length of the CDR3 is 16 residues. Per germline, CDR1 LNHDA and CDR2 SQIVND (reference sequence). The CDR3 loop is CATWARGGAAGNEQFF. The CDR3 region has the DNA TGTGCCACCTGGGCGAGGGGAGGGGCCGCGGGCAATGAGCAGTTCTTC. The complete variable domain, with remaining parts taken from reference TRBV19 and TRBJ2-1, reads DGGITQSPKYLFRKEGQNVTLSCEQNLNHDAMYWYRQDPGQGLRLIYYSQIVNDFQKGDIAEGYSVSREKKESFPLTVTSAQKNPTAFYLCATWARGGAAGNEQFFGPGTRLTVL.

This clonotype has a handful of counts. The junction departs from the called germline gene at one end, perhaps through a read error. The V and J genes are TRBV10-3 and TRBJ2-1; 9 nucleotides agree with TRBD2. The CDR3 is 16 amino acids. CDR1 is ENHRY, CDR2 SYGVKD, per germline. The CDR3 reads CALSDRASGTQNEQFF. The CDR3 nucleotides read TGTGCCCTCAGTGACCGGGCTAGCGGGACTCAAAATGAGCAGTTCTTC.

For the CDR3, the DNA is TGCGCCAGCAGCCTTACGGTCTCGGGGACGGACGAGCAGTACTTC. It translates to CASSLTVSGTDEQYF. The chain has TRBV5-1 and TRBJ2-7; D may correspond to TRBD1 or TRBD2 (5 bases each). Germline lookup yields CDR1 SGHRS and CDR2 YFSETQ. Trimming left V 4 bases short and J 5 bases short, with 19 bases between. The CDR3 is 15 residues long.

About this clonotype itself: This could be a read error, since a much larger clone is one nucleotide away. V usage is TRBV6-5 and J usage is TRBJ2-1; 7 nucleotides align to TRBD2. CDR3 length: 15 residues. CDR1 and CDR2 from the germline V gene are MNHEY and SVGAGI. J lost 4 bases, V lost 7 bases, and 10 bases had no gene match. In DNA, the CDR3 is TGTGCCAGCAATATTCTAGCGGTTAATTACAATGAGCAGTTCTTC. It encodes CASNILAVNYNEQFF.

As regards this clonotype: This may come from a read error, since a much larger clone is one base off. V gene TRBV4-1 combines with J gene TRBJ2-7, with D unclear. Germline CDR1 is MGHRA and CDR2 is YSYEKL. This CDR3 contains 15 residues. The CDR3 nucleotides are TGCGCCAGCAGCCAAGATCTAGGTCCATTCTACGAGCGGTACTTC. Its translation: CASSQDLGPFYERYF.

Notes on this clonotype: Being one base from a much bigger clone, this may be a read error. V usage is TRBV4-1 and J usage is TRBJ1-6, with TRBD1 matching 7 bases. This CDR3 spans 15 amino acids. CDR1 and CDR2 (germline): MGHRA, YSYEKL. This chain's CDR3 is CASCQSGTVPSPLHF. CDR3 in DNA: TGCGCCAGCTGCCAATCCGGGACAGTGCCTTCACCCCTCCACTTT.

Details on this clonotype: One end of the junction varies from germline; a read error may be responsible. V and J are TRBV11-2 and TRBJ2-2; tentative D call: TRBD1 (6 bases). CDR3 size: 16 residues. Germline loops: CDR1 SGHAT, CDR2 FQNNGV. The CDR3 is CANSPWTDRGTGELFF. CDR3 bases: TGTGCCAACAGCCCATGGACAGATCGGGGAACCGGGGAGCTGTTTTTT.

Concerning this clonotype itself: Germline is not matched at one junction end, which may reflect a read error. V is TRBV13 and J is TRBJ1-6; the D is unclear. Germline V gives CDR1 PRHDT, CDR2 FYEKMQ (reference sequence). The CDR3 is made up of 14 amino acids. The CDR3 loop is CASSTSRGNSPHHF. CDR3 bases: TGTGCCAGTAGCACATCACGGGGTAATTCACCCCACCACTTT.

Comment on this clonotype: Germline and junction disagree at one end, which may indicate a read error. The chain couples TRBV7-3 to TRBJ2-1; TRBD1 agrees at 7 bases. The CDR3 is 15 residues long. The V gene's germline CDR1 is SGHTA and CDR2 FQGTGA. The CDR3 nucleotides are TGTGTCAGCAGCCCAGGGACAGTGAGTGGGAATGAGCAGTTCTTC. Translation gives CVSSPGTVSGNEQFF.

This clonotype appeared many times. This CDR3 is CSVDRPTGQPQHF. The DNA of the CDR3 is TGCAGCGTAGACAGGCCTACCGGGCAGCCCCAGCATTTT. V is TRBV29-1 and J is TRBJ1-5; possibly TRBD1 for D (6 bases). V gave up 6 bases and J gave up 7 bases, with 16 bases separating them. This CDR3 contains 13 residues. Germline loops: CDR1 SQVTM, CDR2 ANQGSEA.

This CDR3 reads CASSSSQQGASDTQYF. As DNA, the CDR3 is TGTGCCAGCAGCTCATCACAACAGGGAGCATCGGATACGCAGTATTTT. J is TRBJ2-3 and V is TRBV11-2; possibly TRBD1 for D (6 bases). Germline assignment: CDR1 SGHAT and CDR2 FQNNGV. The CDR3 has 16 amino acids. V lost 4 bases, J lost 6 bases, and 20 bases lay in between.

Points on this clonotype: Being one base from a much bigger clone, this may be a read error. The rearrangement uses TRBV5-4 and TRBJ2-3, with TRBD2 matching over 7 bases. V gave up 5 bases and J gave up 4 bases; unmatched junction bases: 7. The CDR3 is 14 amino acids. In germline, CDR1 is SGHNT, CDR2 YYREEE (reference sequence). The CDR3 nucleotides read TGTGCCAGCAGTTGGGAGGGGATCGCAGATACGCAGTATTTT. It translates to CASSWEGIADTQYF. Drawing the rest from reference TRBV5-4 and TRBJ2-3, the complete variable domain is ETGVTQSPTHLIKTRGQQVTLRCSSQSGHNTVSWYQQALGQGPQFIFQYYREEENGRGNFPPRFSGLQFPNYSSELNVNALELDDSALYLCASSWEGIADTQYFGPGTRLTVL.

Remarks on this clonotype: This may arise from a read error, as a much more abundant clone is one base away. This chain connects TRBV6-2 or TRBV6-3 to TRBJ1-5; D gene uncertain. The CDR3 runs 13 residues. CDR1 and CDR2 from the germline V gene are MNHEY and SVGEGT. CDR3 protein: CACSWLSNQPQHF. CDR3 sequence (DNA): TGTGCCTGCAGTTGGCTGAGCAATCAGCCCCAGCATTTT.

This clonotype was counted a few times. The chain carries TRBV5-1 and TRBJ2-1; 7 nucleotides line up with TRBD2. There are 17 residues in the CDR3. CDR1 is SGHRS, CDR2 YFSETQ, per germline. V trimming: 3 bases; J trimming: 4 bases; junction bases outside the gene matches: 13. CDR3 amino acids: CASSSRVGEGAYNEQFF. Written as DNA, the CDR3 is TGCGCCAGCAGCTCCCGGGTGGGGGAGGGAGCTTACAATGAGCAGTTCTTC.

In this sample, this clonotype turned up a few times. A much larger clone differs from this one at a single base, so this may be a read error. The gene calls are TRBV29-1 and TRBJ1-2; no firm D call. There are 12 residues in the CDR3. CDR1 SQVTM and CDR2 ANQGSEA come from the germline V gene. Trimming took 5 bases from V and 4 from J, leaving 11 bases between them. This CDR3 reads CSVKNGGYGYTF. CDR3 bases: TGCAGCGTTAAGAACGGTGGCTATGGCTACACCTTC.

This clonotype was picked up a small number of times. With a much larger clone just one base away, this may be a read error. V gene TRBV6-1 combines with J gene TRBJ2-1; D gene unclear. The CDR3 sequence is 13 residues long. From germline, CDR1 is MNHNS and CDR2 SASEGT. The CDR3 spells CTSSESHNNEQFF. The CDR3, as DNA: TGTACCAGCAGTGAATCTCATAACAATGAGCAGTTCTTC.

The V and J genes are TRBV6-6 and TRBJ1-5, with D possibly TRBD1 on 5 matching bases. In germline, CDR1 is MNHNY, CDR2 SVGAGI (reference sequence). The CDR3 has 18 residues. The CDR3 coding sequence is TGTGCTACCAGTTACTCGACGGGGGGTGGGTTACGCAATCAGCCCCAGCATTTT. This sequence encodes CATSYSTGGGLRNQPQHF.